Listed below are T cell receptor beta chains from one sample, sequenced in a study of T cells in placental villitis. TCRdb keeps only in-frame clones here, not all; method: immunoSEQ multiplex PCR. The sample has under 850 clones; around 82% are singletons. Sequenced: placental tissue containing maternal and fetal cells. These receptor sequences come from a human patient with villitis of unknown etiology; the placental T cells may come from both mother and fetus. The conserved cysteine and the conserved F or W are not part of the CDR3 here.

v_gene	j_gene	CDR3aa
TRBV30	TRBJ1-4	ALQDKEWATNEKLF
TRBV2	TRBJ1-1	ASRETNTEAF
TRBV19	TRBJ1-1	ASSRLPNTEAF
TRBV6-5	TRBJ2-7	ASSYHLGTYEQY
TRBV5-1	TRBJ2-3	ASSLVLATDTQY
TRBV5-5	TRBJ2-7	ASSLVGGVSSYEQY
TRBV27	TRBJ1-2	ASSPNTGIDGYT
TRBV19	TRBJ2-7	ASSLAGGTYEQY
TRBV5-6	TRBJ1-4	ASRKERGEKLF
TRBV7-9	TRBJ1-1	ASSLLTVNTEAF
TRBV5-1	TRBJ2-4	ASSLTGDPIQY
TRBV7-3	TRBJ2-1	ASSLYNYNEQF
TRBV29-1	TRBJ1-1	SVGQGAATEAF
TRBV30	TRBJ2-7	AWGQYEQY
TRBV6-5	TRBJ2-7	ASTGGSYEQY
TRBV5-5	TRBJ2-5	ASSLTLAGGKETQY
TRBV4-3	TRBJ2-5	ASSQDGPPLAGQETQY
TRBV5-4	TRBJ1-3	ASSLGAGAGNTIY
TRBV5-4	TRBJ1-4	ASSPGPGEKLF
TRBV7-6	TRBJ1-2	ASSLRDSNYGYT
TRBV19	TRBJ2-7	ASSTGTGLSYEQY
TRBV7-3	TRBJ2-3	ASSSGTTSTDTQY
TRBV5-5	TRBJ1-3	ASSQPQRLSGNTIY
TRBV5-4	TRBJ2-1	ASSLVQGRGRYNEQF
TRBV9	TRBJ2-1	ASNQGYNEQF
TRBV5-4	TRBJ2-3	ASSERGSYTQY
TRBV19	TRBJ1-1	ASSIDLGREAF